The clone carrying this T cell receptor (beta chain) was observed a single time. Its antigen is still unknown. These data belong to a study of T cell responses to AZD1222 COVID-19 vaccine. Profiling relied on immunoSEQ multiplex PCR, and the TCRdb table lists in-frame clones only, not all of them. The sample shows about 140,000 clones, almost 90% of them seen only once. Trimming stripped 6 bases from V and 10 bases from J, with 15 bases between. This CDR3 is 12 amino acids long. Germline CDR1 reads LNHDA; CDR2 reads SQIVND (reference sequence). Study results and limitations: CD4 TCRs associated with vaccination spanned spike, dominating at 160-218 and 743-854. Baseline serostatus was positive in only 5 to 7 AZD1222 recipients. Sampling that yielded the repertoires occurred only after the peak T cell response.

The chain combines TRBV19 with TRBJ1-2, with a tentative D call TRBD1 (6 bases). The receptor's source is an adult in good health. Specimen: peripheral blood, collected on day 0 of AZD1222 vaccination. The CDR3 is CASRDSSLIYTF. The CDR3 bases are TGTGCCAGTAGGGACAGCTCCCTTATCTACACCTTC.